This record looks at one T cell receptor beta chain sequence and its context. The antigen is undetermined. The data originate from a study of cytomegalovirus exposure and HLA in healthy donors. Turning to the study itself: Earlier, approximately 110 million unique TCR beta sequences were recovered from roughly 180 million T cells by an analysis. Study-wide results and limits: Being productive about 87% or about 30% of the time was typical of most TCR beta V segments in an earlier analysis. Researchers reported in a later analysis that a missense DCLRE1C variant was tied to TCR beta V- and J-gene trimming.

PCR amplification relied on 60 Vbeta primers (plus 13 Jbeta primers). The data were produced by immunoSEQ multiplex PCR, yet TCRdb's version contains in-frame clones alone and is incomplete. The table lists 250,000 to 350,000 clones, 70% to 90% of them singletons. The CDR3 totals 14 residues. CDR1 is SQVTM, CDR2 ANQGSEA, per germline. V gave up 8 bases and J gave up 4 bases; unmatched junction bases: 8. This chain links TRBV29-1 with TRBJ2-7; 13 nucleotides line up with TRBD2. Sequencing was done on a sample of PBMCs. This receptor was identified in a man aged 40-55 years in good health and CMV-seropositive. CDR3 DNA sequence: TGCAGCCCCGGACTAGCGGGAGTTTCATACGAGCAGTACTTC. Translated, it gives CSPGLAGVSYEQYF.